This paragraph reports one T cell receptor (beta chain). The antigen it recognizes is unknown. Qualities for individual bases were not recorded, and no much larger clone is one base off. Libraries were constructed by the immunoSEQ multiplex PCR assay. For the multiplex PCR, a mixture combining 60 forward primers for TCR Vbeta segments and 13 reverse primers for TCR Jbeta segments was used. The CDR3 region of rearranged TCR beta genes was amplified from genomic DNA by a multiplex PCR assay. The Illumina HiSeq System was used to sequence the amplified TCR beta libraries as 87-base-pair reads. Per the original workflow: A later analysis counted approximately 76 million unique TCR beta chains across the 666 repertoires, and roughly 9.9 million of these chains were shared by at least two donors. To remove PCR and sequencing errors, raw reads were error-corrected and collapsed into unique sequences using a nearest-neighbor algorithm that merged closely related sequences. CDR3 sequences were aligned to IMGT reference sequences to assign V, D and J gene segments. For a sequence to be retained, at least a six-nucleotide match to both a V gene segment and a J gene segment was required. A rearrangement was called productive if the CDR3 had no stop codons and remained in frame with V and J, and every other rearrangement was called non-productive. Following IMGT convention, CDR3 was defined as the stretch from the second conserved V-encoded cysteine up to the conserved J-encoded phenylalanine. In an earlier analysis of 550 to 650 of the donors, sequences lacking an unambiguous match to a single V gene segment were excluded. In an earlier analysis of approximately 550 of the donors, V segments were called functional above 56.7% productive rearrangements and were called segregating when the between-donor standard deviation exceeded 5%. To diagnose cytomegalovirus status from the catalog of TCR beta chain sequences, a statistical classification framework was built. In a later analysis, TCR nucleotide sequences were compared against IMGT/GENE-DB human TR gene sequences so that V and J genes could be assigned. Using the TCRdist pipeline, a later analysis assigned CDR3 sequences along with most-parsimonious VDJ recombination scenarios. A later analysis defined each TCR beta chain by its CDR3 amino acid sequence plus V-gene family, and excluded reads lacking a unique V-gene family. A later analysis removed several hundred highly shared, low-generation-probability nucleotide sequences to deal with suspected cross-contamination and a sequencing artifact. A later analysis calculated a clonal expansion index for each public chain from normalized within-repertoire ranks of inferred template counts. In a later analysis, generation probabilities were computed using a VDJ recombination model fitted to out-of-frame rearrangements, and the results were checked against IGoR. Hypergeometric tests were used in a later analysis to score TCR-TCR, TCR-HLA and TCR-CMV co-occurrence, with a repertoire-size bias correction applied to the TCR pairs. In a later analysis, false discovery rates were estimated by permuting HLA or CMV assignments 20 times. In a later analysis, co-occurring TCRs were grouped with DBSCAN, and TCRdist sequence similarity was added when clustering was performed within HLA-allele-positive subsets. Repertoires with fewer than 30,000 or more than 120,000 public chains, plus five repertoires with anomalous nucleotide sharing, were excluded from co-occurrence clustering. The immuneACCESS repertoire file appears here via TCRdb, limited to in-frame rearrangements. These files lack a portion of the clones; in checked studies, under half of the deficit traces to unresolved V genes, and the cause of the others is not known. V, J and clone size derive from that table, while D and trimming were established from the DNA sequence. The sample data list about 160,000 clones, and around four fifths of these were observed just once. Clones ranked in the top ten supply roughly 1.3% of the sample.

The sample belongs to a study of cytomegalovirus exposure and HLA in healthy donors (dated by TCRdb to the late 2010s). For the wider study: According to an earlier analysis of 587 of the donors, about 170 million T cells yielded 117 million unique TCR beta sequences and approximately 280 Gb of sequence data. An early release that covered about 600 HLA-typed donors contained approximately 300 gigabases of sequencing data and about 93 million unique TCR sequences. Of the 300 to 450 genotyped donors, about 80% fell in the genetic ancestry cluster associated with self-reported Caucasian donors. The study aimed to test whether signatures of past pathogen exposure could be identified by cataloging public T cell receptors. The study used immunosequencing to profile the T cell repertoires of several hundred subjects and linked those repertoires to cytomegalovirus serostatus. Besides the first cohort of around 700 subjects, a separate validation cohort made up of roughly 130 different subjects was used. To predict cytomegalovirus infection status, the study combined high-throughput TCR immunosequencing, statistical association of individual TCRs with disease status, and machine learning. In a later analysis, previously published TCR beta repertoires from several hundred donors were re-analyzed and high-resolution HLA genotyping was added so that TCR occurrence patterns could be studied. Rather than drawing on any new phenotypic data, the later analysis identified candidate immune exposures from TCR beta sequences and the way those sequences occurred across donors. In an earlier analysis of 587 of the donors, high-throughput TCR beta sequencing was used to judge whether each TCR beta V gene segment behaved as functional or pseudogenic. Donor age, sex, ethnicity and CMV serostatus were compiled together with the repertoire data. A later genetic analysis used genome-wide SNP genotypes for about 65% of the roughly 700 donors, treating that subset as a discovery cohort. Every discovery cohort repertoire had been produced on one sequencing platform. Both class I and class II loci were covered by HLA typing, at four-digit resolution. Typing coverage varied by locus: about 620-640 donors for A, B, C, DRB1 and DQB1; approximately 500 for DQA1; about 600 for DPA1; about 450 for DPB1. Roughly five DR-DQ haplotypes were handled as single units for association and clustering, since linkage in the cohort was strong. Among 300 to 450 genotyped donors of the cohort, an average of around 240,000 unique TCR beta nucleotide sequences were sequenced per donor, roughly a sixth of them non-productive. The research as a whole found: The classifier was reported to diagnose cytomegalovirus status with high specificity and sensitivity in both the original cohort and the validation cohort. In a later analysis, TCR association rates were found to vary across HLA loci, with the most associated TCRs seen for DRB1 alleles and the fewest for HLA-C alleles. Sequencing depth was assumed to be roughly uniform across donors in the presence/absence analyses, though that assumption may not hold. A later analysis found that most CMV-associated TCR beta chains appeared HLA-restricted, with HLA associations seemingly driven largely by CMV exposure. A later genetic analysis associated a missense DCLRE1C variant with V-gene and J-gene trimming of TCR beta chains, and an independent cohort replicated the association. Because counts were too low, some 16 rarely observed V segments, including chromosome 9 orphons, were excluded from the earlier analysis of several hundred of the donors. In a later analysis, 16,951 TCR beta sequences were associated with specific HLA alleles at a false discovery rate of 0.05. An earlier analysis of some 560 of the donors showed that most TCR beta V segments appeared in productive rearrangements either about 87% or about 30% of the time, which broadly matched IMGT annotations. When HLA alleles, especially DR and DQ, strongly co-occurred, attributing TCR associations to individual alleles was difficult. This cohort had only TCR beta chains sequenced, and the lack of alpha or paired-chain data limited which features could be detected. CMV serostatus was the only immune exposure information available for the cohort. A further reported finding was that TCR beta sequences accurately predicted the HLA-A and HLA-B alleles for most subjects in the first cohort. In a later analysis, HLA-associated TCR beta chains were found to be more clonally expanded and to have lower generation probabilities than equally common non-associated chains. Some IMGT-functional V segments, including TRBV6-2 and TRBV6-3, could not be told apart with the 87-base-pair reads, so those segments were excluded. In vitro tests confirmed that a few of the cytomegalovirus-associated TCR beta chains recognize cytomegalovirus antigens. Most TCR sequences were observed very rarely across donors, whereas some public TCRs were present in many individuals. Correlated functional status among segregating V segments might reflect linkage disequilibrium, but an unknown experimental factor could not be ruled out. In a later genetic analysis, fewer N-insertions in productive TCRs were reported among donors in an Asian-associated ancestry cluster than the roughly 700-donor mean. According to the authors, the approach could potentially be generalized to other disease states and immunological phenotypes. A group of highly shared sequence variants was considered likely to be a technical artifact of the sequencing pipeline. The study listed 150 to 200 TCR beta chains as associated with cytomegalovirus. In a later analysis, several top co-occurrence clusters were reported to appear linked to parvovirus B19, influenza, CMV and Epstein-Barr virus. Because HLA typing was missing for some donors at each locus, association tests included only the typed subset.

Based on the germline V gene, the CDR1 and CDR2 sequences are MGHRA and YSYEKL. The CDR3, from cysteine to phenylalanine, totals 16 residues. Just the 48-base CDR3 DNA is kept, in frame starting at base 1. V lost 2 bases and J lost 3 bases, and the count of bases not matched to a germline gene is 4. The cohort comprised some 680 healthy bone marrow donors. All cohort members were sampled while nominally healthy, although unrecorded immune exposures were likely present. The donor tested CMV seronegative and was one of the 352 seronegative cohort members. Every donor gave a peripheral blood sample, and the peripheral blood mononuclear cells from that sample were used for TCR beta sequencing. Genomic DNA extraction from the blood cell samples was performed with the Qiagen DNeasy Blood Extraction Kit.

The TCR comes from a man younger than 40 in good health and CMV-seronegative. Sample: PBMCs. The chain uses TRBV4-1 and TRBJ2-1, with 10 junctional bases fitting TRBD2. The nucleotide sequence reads TGCGCCAGCAGCCAACCTGGACTAGCGGACTACAATGAGCAGTTCTTC. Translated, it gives CASSQPGLADYNEQFF.